Each of the 15 T cell receptor beta chains below was sequenced from the same sample in a study of blood T cell repertoires in COVID-19. Using immunoSEQ multiplex PCR, the repertoire was profiled, and TCRdb retains in-frame clones only, with some absent. The data contain about 210,000 clones, 85% of them singletons. Specimen: PBMCs or T cells enriched from blood (not recorded which). The receptors here all came from a man between 35 and 55 years old who had recovered from COVID-19.

The chain employs TRBV12-3 or TRBV12-4 and TRBJ1-2; 9 bases are a match to TRBD1. V gave up 6 bases and J gave up 7 bases; unmatched junction bases: 6. The CDR3 spans 13 residues. The CDR3 spells CASRYGTGRGYTF. CDR3 coding DNA: TGTGCCAGCAGATATGGGACAGGGCGTGGCTACACCTTC.

J is TRBJ2-7 and V is TRBV19; TRBD1 agrees at 8 bases. CDR1 and CDR2 (germline): LNHDA, SQIVND (reference sequence). Trimming cost V 1 base and J 2 bases; bases outside gene matches: 4. CDR3 size: 15 residues. The CDR3 loop reads CASSIVGTGTYEQYF. In DNA, the CDR3 is TGTGCCAGTAGTATAGTTGGGACAGGCACCTACGAGCAGTACTTC.

The chain employs TRBV10-3 and TRBJ2-5; a possible D gene is TRBD2 (7 bases). The CDR3 is 19 amino acids. V lost 4 bases and J 1 base, leaving 25 bases between the germline ends. CDR1 and CDR2 from the germline V gene are ENHRY and SYGVKD. CDR3 DNA: TGTGCCATCAGTGCCGGTCGGGGGCATCGGGGAGGGCTCCAAGAGACCCAGTACTTC. Translation: CAISAGRGHRGGLQETQYF.

The chain joins TRBV7-8 to TRBJ2-3, with TRBD2 matching over 9 bases. V was pared by 1 base and J by 5 bases, with 7 bases of the junction left unmatched. The CDR3 spans 16 residues. The V gene's germline CDR1 is SGHVS and CDR2 FQNEAQ. The CDR3 region is CASSLEGTSRQDTQYF. CDR3 nucleotides: TGTGCCAGCAGCTTAGAAGGGACTAGCAGACAAGATACGCAGTATTTT.

This clone has just one count. The chain is built from TRBV2 and TRBJ2-5, with a possible D match to TRBD2 (5 bases). From germline, CDR1 is SNHLY and CDR2 FYNNEI. With 5 bases removed from V and 5 bases from J, the gap between germline ends came to 12 bases. This CDR3 comprises 13 residues. CDR3 sequence reads: CASSSGLGETQYF. The CDR3 nucleotides are TGTGCCAGCAGTTCCGGACTGGGGGAGACCCAGTACTTC.

The rearrangement joins TRBV11-2 to TRBJ2-7, with 7 bases matching TRBD1. The CDR3 spans 14 residues. Trimming cost V 2 bases and J 4 bases; bases outside gene matches: 5. Germline loops: CDR1 SGHAT, CDR2 FQNNGV. The CDR3 spells CASSLRGGYYEQYF. In DNA form, the CDR3 reads TGTGCCAGCAGCTTAAGAGGGGGCTATTACGAGCAGTACTTC.

This clone was observed a few times. V and J are TRBV11-3 and TRBJ2-3; 8 bases line up with TRBD2. The CDR3 is made up of 16 amino acids. The junction had 8 bases not matched to a gene; V was cut back by 3 bases and J by 3 bases. Per germline, CDR1 SGHNT and CDR2 YENEEA. CDR3 sequence (DNA): TGTGCCAGCAGCTTCGGTAGCGGGAAGAAAACAGATACGCAGTATTTT. It specifies CASSFGSGKKTDTQYF.

V and J are TRBV3-1 (or the pseudogene TRBV3-2) and TRBJ1-1; 9 bases are a match to TRBD1. Germline CDR1 is LGHDT and CDR2 is YNNKEL (reference sequence). The CDR3 has 15 residues. Trimming took 4 bases from V and 1 from J; bases not matched to a gene: 4. CDR3 amino acids: CASSRGQGPNTEAFF. The DNA of the CDR3 is TGTGCCAGCAGCCGTGGACAGGGGCCGAACACTGAAGCTTTCTTT.

In its sample, this clone was seen once. The gene calls are TRBV14 and TRBJ1-1; 10 bases map to TRBD1. V was pared by 7 bases and J by 10 bases, with 6 bases of the junction left unmatched. The germline CDR1 and CDR2 sequences are SGHDN and FVKESK. This CDR3 contains 12 residues. Here the CDR3 reads CASNTGTGVAFF. The DNA for the CDR3 is TGTGCCAGCAACACCGGGACAGGGGTAGCTTTCTTT.

The genes are TRBV30 and TRBJ1-6, with D possibly TRBD1 on 6 matching bases. V lost 1 base and J 0 bases, leaving 7 bases between the germline ends. Germline-derived CDR1 and CDR2 are GTSNPN and SVGIG (reference sequence). This CDR3 contains 15 residues. DNA of the CDR3: TGTGCCTGGAGTGCCAGGGGCTCCTATAATTCACCCCTCCACTTT. It specifies CAWSARGSYNSPLHF.

The rearrangement joins TRBV15 to TRBJ1-5; D gene uncertain. V was trimmed by 1 base and J by 4 bases, leaving 5 bases between them. This CDR3 has 13 residues. Looked up from germline, CDR1 is LNHNV and CDR2 is YYDKDF (reference sequence). The chain's CDR3 is CATSRALNQPQHF. In nucleotides, the CDR3 is TGTGCCACCAGCAGAGCACTTAATCAGCCCCAGCATTTT.

V usage is TRBV2 and J usage is TRBJ1-1, with TRBD1 identical over 9 bases. This CDR3 contains 17 residues. J lost 0 bases, V lost 6 bases, and 11 bases had no gene match. Germline CDR1 SNHLY, CDR2 FYNNEI. In DNA, the CDR3 is TGTGCCAGCAGAACTGCCCCGGGACAGGGCATGAACACTGAAGCTTTCTTT. The encoded protein is CASRTAPGQGMNTEAFF.

This chain's CDR3 is CASSEGTVTTGELFF. The CDR3 DNA is TGTGCCAGCAGTGAAGGGACAGTGACCACCGGGGAGCTGTTTTTT. The chain uses TRBV6-1 and TRBJ2-2, with a weak D call TRBD1 (6 bases). The germline V and J ends were trimmed by 1 base and 4 bases, with 10 bases remaining between them. The CDR3 has 15 residues. Germline CDR1 reads MNHNS; CDR2 reads SASEGT.

Only one count was recorded for this clone. The chain employs TRBV6-5 and TRBJ1-2; 7 bases align to TRBD1. V shed 2 bases, J shed 5 bases, and the junction held 11 bases outside the gene matches. Germline values: CDR1 MNHEY, CDR2 SVGAGI. The CDR3 is made up of 16 amino acids. The CDR3 bases are TGTGCCAGCAGTTACAAAGACAGGGTCCTTTATTATGGCTACACCTTC. Protein: CASSYKDRVLYYGYTF.

This clone showed up just a few times. The chain carries TRBV7-6 and TRBJ1-5, with TRBD1 matching 7 bases. Germline V gene lookup returns CDR1 SGHVS and CDR2 FNYEAQ. The trim removed 5 bases at V and 4 bases at J, leaving 8 bases unmatched. This CDR3 comprises 15 residues. DNA of the CDR3: TGTGCCAGCAGCCGGTGGACAGGAAAGAATCAGCCCCAGCATTTT. Translation gives CASSRWTGKNQPQHF.